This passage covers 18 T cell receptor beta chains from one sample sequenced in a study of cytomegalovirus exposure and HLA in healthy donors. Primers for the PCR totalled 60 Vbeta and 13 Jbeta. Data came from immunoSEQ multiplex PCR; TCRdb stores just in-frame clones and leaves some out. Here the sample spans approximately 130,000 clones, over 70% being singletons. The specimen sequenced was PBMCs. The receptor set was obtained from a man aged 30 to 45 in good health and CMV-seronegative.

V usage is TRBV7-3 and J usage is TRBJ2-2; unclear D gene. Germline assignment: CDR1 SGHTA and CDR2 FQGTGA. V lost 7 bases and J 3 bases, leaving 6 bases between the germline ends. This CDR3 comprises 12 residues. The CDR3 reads CASKGDTGELFF. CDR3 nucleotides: TGTGCCAGCAAAGGAGACACCGGGGAGCTGTTTTTT.

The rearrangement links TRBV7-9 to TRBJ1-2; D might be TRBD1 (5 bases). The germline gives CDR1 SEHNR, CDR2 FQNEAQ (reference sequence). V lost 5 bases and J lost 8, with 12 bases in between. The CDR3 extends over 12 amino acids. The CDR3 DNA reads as TGTGCCAGCAGCCACGACAGATCCGGCTACACCTTC. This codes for CASSHDRSGYTF.

The CDR3 sequence is CASSESTGTGQETQYF. In DNA form, the CDR3 reads TGTGCCAGCAGCGAGTCCACAGGTACAGGACAAGAGACCCAGTACTTC. The gene calls are TRBV9 and TRBJ2-5, with a tentative D call TRBD1 (5 bases). Trimming shortened V by 3 bases and J by 2 bases, and 17 bases separated the two germline ends. CDR1 SGDLS and CDR2 YYNGEE come from the germline V gene. The CDR3 length is 16 residues.

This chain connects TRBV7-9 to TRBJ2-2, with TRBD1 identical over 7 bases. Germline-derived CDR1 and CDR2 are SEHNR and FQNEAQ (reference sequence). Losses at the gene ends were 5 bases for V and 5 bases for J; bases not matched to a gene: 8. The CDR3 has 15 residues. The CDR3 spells CASSRDRVATGELFF. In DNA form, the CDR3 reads TGTGCCAGCAGCCGCGACAGGGTAGCTACCGGGGAGCTGTTTTTT. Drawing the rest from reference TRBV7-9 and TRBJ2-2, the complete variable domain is DTGVSQNPRHKITKRGQNVTFRCDPISEHNRLYWYRQTLGQGPEFLTYFQNEAQLEKSRLLSDRFSAERPKGSFSTLEIQRTEQGDSAMYLCASSRDRVATGELFFGEGSRLTVL.

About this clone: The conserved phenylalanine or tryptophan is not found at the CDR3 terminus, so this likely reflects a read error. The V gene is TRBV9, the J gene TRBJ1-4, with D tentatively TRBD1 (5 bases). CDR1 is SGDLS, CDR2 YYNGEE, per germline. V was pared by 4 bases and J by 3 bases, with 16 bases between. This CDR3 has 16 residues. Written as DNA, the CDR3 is TGTGCCAGCAGCACTAATGCAGGGCATGCTAATGAAAAACTGTTTGTT. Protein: CASSTNAGHANEKLFV.

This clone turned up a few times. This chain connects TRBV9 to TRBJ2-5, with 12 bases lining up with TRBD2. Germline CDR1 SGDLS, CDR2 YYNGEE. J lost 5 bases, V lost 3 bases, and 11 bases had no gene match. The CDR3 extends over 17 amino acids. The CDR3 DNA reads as TGTGCCAGCAGCGCGGGACAACTAGCGGGAGGTTCGGAGACCCAGTACTTC. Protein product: CASSAGQLAGGSETQYF.

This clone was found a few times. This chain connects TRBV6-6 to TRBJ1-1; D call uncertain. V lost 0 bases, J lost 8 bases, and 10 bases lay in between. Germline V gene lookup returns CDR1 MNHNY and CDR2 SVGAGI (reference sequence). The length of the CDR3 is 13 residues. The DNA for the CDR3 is TGTGCCAGCAGTTACTCTCCGGGAGTCGAAGCTTTCTTT. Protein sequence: CASSYSPGVEAFF.

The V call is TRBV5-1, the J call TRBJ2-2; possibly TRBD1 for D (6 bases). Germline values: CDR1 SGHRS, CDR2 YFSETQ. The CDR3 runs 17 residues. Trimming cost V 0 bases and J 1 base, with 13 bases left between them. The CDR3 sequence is CASSLDQTGKNTGELFF. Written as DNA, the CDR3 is TGCGCCAGCAGCTTGGATCAGACAGGAAAGAACACCGGGGAGCTGTTTTTT. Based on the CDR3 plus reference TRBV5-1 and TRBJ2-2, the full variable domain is KAGVTQTPRYLIKTRGQQVTLSCSPISGHRSVSWYQQTPGQGLQFLFEYFSETQRNKGNFPGRFSGRQFSNSRSEMNVSTLELGDSALYLCASSLDQTGKNTGELFFGEGSRLTVL.

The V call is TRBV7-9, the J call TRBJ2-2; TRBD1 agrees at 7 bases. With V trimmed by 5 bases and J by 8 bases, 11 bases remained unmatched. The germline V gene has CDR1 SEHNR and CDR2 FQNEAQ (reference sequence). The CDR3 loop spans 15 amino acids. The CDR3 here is CASSLTTLGQGELFF. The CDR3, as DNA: TGTGCCAGCAGCCTAACGACGCTGGGACAGGGGGAGCTGTTTTTT.

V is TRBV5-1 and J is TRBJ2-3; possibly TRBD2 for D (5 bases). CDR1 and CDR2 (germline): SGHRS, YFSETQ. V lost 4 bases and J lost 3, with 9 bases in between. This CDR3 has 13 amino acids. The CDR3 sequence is CASSPRTTDTQYF. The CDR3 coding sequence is TGCGCCAGCAGCCCACGGACTACAGATACGCAGTATTTT.

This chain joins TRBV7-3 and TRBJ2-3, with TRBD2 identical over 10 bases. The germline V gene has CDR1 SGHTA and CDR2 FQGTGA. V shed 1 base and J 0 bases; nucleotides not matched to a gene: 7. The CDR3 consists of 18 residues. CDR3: CASSLKGTSGTSTDTQYF. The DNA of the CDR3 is TGTGCCAGCAGCTTAAAAGGCACTAGCGGGACTAGCACAGATACGCAGTATTTT.

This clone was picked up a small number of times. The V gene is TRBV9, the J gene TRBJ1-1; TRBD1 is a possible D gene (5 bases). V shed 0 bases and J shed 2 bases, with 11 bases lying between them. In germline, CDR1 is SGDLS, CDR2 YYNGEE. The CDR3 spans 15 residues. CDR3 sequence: CASSVETVSNTEAFF. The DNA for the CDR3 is TGTGCCAGCAGCGTAGAGACAGTTAGTAACACTGAAGCTTTCTTT.

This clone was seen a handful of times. The CDR3 reads CASSQIQSTDTQYF. CDR3 nucleotides: TGCGCCAGCAGCCAAATCCAGAGCACAGATACGCAGTATTTT. The J gene is TRBJ2-3, the V gene TRBV4-3, with no clear D. The CDR3 totals 14 residues. Germline loops: CDR1 LGHNA, CDR2 YSLEER. Trimming left V 2 bases short and J 0 bases short, with 6 bases between.

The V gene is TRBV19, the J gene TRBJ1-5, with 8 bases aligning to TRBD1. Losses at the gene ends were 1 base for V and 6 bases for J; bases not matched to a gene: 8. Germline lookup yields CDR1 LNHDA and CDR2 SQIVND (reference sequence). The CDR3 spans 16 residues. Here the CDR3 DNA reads TGTGCCAGTAGTATAGGGCGGACAGGGTTCGGTCAGCCCCAGCATTTT. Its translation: CASSIGRTGFGQPQHF. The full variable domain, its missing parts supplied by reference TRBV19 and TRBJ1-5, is DGGITQSPKYLFRKEGQNVTLSCEQNLNHDAMYWYRQDPGQGLRLIYYSQIVNDFQKGDIAEGYSVSREKKESFPLTVTSAQKNPTAFYLCASSIGRTGFGQPQHFGDGTRLSIL.

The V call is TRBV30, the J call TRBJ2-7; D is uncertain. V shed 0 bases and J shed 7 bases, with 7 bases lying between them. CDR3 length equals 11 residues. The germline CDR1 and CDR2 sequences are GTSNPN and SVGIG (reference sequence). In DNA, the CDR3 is TGTGCCTGGAGTGTGTCGTCTGAGCAGTACTTC. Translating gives CAWSVSSEQYF.

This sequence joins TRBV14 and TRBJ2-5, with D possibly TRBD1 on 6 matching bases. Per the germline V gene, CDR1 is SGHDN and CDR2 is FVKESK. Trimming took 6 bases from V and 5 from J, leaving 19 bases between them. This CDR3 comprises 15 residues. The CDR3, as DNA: TGTGCCAGCAGTGATGACAGTTATACAGGGGAGACCCAGTACTTC. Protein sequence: CASSDDSYTGETQYF.

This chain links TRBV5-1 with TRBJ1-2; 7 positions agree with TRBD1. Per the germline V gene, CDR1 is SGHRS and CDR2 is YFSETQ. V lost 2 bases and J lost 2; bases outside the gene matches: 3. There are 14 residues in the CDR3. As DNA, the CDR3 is TGCGCCAGCAGCTTCGGGACAGAGAACTATGGCTACACCTTC. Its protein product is CASSFGTENYGYTF.

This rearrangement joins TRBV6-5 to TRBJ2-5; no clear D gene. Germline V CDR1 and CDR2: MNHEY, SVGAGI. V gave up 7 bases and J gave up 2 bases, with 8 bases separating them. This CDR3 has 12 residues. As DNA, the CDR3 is TGTGCCAGCACAGGAACGCAAGAGACCCAGTACTTC. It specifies CASTGTQETQYF.